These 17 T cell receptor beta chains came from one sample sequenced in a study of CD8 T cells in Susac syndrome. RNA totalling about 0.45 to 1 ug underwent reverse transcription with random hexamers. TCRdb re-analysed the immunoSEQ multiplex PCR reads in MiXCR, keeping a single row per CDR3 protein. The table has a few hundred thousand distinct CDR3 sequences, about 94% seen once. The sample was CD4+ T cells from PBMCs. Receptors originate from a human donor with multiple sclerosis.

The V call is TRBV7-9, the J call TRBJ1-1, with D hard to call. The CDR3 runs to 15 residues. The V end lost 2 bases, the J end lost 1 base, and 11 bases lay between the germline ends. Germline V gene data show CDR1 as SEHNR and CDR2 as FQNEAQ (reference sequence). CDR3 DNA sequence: TGTGCCAGCAGCTTATACGAAAGAGGGAACACTGAAGCTTTCTTT. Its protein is CASSLYERGNTEAFF. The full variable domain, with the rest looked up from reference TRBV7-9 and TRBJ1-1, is DTGVSQNPRHKITKRGQNVTFRCDPISEHNRLYWYRQTLGQGPEFLTYFQNEAQLEKSRLLSDRFSAERPKGSFSTLEIQRTEQGDSAMYLCASSLYERGNTEAFFGQGTRLTVV.

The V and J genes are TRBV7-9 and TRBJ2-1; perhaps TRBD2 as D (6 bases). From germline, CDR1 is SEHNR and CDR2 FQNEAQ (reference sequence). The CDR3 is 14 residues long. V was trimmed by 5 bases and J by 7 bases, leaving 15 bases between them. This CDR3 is CASSRRLDRNEQFF. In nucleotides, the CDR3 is TGTGCCAGCAGCCGACGACTAGATCGGAATGAGCAGTTCTTC.

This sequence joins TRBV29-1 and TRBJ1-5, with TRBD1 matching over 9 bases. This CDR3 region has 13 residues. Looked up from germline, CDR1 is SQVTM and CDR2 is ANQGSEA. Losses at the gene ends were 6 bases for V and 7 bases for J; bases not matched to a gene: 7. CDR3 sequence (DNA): TGCAGCGTGGGACAGGGTTCGGGGCAGCCCCAGCATTTT. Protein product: CSVGQGSGQPQHF. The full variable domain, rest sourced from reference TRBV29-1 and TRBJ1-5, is SAVISQKPSRDICQRGTSLTIQCQVDSQVTMMFWYRQQPGQSLTLIATANQGSEATYESGFVIDKFPISRPNLTFSTLTVSNMSPEDSSIYLCSVGQGSGQPQHFGDGTRLSIL.

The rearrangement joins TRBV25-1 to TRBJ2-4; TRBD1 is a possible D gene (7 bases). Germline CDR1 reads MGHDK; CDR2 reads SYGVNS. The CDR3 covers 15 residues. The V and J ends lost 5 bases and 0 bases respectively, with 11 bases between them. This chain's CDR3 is CASSLRGEAKNIQYF. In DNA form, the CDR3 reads TGTGCCAGCAGTCTCAGGGGGGAAGCCAAAAACATTCAGTACTTC.

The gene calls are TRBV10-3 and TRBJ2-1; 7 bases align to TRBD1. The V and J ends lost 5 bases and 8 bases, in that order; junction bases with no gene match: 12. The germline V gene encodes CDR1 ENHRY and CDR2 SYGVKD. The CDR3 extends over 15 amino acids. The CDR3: CAISFDRVGVYEQFF. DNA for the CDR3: TGTGCCATCAGTTTCGACAGGGTAGGCGTATATGAGCAGTTCTTC.

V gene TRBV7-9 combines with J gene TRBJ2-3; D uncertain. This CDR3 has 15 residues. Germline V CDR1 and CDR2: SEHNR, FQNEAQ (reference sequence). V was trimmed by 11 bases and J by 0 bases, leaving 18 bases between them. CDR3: CADAVTGSSTDTQYF. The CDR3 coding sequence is TGTGCCGACGCTGTTACTGGGTCTAGCACAGATACGCAGTATTTT.

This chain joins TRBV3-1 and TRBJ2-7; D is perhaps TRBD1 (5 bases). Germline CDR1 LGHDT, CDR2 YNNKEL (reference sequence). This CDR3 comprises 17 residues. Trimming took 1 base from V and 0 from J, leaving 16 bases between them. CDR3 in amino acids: CASSQAPSDKSSYEQYF. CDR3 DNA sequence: TGTGCCAGCAGCCAAGCCCCTTCGGACAAGAGCTCCTACGAGCAGTACTTC.

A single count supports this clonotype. The CDR3 loop reads CASSERVPTRRNNEQFF. The CDR3 bases are TGTGCCAGCAGTGAAAGAGTCCCCACGCGGCGAAACAATGAGCAGTTCTTC. The chain links TRBV6-1 to TRBJ2-1; unclear D gene. V dropped 2 bases and J dropped 5 bases, with 19 bases sitting between them. The length of the CDR3 is 17 residues. Germline loops: CDR1 MNHNS, CDR2 SASEGT.

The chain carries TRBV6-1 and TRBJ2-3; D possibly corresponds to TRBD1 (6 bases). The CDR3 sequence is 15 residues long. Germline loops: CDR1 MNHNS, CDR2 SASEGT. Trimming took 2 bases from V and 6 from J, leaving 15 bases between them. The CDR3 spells CASSERQGTRDTQYF. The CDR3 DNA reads TGTGCCAGCAGTGAACGCCAGGGGACCCGGGATACGCAGTATTTT.

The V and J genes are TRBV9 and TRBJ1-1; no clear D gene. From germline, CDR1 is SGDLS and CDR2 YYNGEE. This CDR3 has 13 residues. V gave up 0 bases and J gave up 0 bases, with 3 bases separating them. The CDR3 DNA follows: TGTGCCAGCAGCGTAGTGTTGAACACTGAAGCTTTCTTT. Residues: CASSVVLNTEAFF.

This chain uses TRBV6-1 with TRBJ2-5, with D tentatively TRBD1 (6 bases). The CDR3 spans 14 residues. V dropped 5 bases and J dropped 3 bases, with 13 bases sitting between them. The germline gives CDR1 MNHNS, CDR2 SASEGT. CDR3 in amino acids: CASSRGQNKETQYF. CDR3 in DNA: TGTGCCAGCAGTAGAGGACAGAACAAAGAGACCCAGTACTTC.

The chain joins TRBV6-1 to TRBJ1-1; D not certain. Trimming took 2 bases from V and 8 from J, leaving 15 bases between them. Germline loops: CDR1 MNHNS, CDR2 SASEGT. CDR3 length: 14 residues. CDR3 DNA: TGTGCCAGCAGTGAAAGCTCTAGTGGTACCGAAGCTTTCTTT. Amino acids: CASSESSSGTEAFF.

The CDR3 here is CASSPRPLDRAGNTEAFF. The CDR3 DNA sequence: TGTGCCAGCTCACCACGGCCCTTGGACAGGGCGGGAAACACTGAAGCTTTCTTT. This chain joins TRBV18 and TRBJ1-1; 8 bases agree with TRBD1. CDR3 size: 18 residues. Germline trimming cut 1 base from V and 2 bases from J; bases unmatched to any gene: 12. Germline V gives CDR1 KGHSH, CDR2 LQKENI. Complete variable domain (other parts from reference TRBV18 and TRBJ1-1): NAGVMQNPRHLVRRRGQEARLRCSPMKGHSHVYWYRQLPEEGLKFMVYLQKENIIDESGMPKERFSAEFPKEGPSILRIQQVVRGDSAAYFCASSPRPLDRAGNTEAFFGQGTRLTVV.

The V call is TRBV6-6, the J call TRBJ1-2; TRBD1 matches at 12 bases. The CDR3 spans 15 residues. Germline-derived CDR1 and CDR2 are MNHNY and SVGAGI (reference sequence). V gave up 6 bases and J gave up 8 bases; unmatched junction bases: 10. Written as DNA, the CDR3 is TGTGCCAGCAGCCCTACCGCCGGGACAGGGGGCGGCTACACCTTC. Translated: CASSPTAGTGGGYTF.

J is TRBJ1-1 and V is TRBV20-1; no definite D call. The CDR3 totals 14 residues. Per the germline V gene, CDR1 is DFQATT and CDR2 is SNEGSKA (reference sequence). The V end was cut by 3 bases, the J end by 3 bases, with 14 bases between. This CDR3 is CSASKPGWYTEAFF. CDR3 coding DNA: TGCAGTGCTAGTAAGCCGGGCTGGTACACTGAAGCTTTCTTT.

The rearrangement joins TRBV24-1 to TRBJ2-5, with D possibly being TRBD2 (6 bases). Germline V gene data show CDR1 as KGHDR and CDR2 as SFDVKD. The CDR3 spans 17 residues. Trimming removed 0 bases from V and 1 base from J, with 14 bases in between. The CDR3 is CATSDLQRPGLQETQYF. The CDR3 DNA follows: TGTGCCACCAGTGATTTGCAGCGACCGGGACTCCAAGAGACCCAGTACTTC.

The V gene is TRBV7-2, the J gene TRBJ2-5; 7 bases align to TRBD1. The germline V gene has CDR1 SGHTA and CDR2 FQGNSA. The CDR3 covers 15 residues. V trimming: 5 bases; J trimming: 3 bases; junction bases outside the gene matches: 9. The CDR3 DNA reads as TGTGCCAGCAGCCTGGGTGGGACAGCAGAAGAGACCCAGTACTTC. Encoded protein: CASSLGGTAEETQYF. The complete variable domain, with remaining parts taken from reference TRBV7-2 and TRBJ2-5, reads GAGVSQSPSNKVTEKGKDVELRCDPISGHTALYWYRQSLGQGLEFLIYFQGNSAPDKSGLPSDRFSAERTGGSVSTLTIQRTQQEDSAVYLCASSLGGTAEETQYFGPGTRLLVL.